This TCR beta chain stems from a study of cytomegalovirus exposure and HLA in healthy donors. General study findings and limits: Association with HLA alleles at 0.05 false discovery rate was found for 15,000 or so TCR beta sequences in a later analysis. Data from an earlier analysis indicated that most TCR beta V segments were productive either about 90% or about 30% of the time.

To note about this clone: Its antigen is unknown.

The PCR was carried out with 60 Vbeta primers and 13 Jbeta primers. Clones were read by immunoSEQ multiplex PCR, and TCRdb kept only the in-frame ones, dropping some. The sample shows approximately 130,000 clones, about four fifths of them seen only once. The trim removed 3 bases at V and 3 bases at J, leaving 5 bases unmatched. Germline V gene data show CDR1 as SGHTA and CDR2 as FQGNSA. The CDR3 contains 15 residues. V and J are TRBV7-2 and TRBJ1-1; 9 bases line up with TRBD1. The sequencing sample was made of PBMCs. The source is a male donor in good health and CMV-seronegative. The CDR3 region is CASSFTGGRDTEAFF. The DNA of the CDR3 is TGTGCCAGCAGCTTCACAGGGGGCCGGGACACTGAAGCTTTCTTT.